This TCR beta chain was sequenced for a study of shared clonotypes between healthy human individuals. The V gene end was trimmed by 1 base and the J gene end by 2 bases; junction bases not matched to a gene: 7. In germline, CDR1 is SGHAT, CDR2 FQNNGV. CDR3 size: 17 residues. Researchers ran the assay at a deep level. The protocol was immunoSEQ multiplex PCR, while the TCRdb copy is restricted to in-frame clones and leaves out a portion. The repertoire holds roughly 2.5 million clones, with around nine tenths as singletons. Input material: naive CD4+ T cells sorted from blood. Subset: CD45RA+ positively selected. V usage is TRBV11-2 and J usage is TRBJ2-1; 8 bases are shared with TRBD2. The receptor comes from a man between 18 and 29 years old in good health. In nucleotides, the CDR3 is TGTGCCAGCAGCTTAGCGGCGGGACTAGGCGCCTACAATGAGCAGTTCTTC. As protein: CASSLAAGLGAYNEQFF.